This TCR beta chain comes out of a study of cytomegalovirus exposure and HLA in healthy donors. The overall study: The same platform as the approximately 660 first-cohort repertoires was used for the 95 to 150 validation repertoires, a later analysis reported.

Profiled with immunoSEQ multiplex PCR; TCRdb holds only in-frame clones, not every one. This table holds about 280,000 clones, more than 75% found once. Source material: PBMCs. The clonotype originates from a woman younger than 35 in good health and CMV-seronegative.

Here the CDR3 reads CASSLGLSNQPQHF. The CDR3 nucleotides read TGTGCCAGCAGTTTAGGACTTAGCAATCAGCCCCAGCATTTT. The V and J genes are TRBV27 and TRBJ1-5; no definite D call. The germline gives CDR1 MNHEY, CDR2 SMNVEV (reference sequence). The V gene lost 2 bases and the J gene lost 0 bases, with 5 bases spanning the gap. The CDR3 length is 14 residues.